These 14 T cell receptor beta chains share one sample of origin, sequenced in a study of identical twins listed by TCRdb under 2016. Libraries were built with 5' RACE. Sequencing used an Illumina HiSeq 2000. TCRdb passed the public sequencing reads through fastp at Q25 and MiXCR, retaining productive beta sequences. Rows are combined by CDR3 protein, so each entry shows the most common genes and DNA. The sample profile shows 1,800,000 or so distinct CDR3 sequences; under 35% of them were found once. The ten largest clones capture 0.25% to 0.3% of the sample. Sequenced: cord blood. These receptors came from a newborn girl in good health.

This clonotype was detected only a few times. The chain's CDR3 is CSASFGGDRHEQYF. CDR3 sequence (DNA): TGCAGTGCTAGTTTCGGAGGGGATCGGCACGAGCAGTACTTC. J is TRBJ2-7 and V is TRBV20-1; D might be TRBD2 (6 bases). CDR3 length: 14 residues. Germline V gene lookup returns CDR1 DFQATT and CDR2 SNEGSKA (reference sequence). Trimming pared 3 bases from V and 5 bases from J, leaving 17 bases between.

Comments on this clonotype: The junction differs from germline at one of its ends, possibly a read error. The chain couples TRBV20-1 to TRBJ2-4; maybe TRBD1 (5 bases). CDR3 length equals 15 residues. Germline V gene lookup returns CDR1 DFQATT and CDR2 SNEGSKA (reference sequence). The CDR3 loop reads CSVRAMGLTQNIQYF. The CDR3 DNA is TGCAGTGTTAGAGCTATGGGGCTTACCCAAAACATTCAGTACTTC.

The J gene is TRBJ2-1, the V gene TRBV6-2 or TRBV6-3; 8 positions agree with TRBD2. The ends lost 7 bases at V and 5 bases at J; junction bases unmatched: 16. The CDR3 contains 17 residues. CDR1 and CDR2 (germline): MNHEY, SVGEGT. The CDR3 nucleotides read TGTGCCAGCATCGCTAGCCGGGGGGGGCCCACACACAATGAGCAGTTCTTC. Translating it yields CASIASRGGPTHNEQFF.

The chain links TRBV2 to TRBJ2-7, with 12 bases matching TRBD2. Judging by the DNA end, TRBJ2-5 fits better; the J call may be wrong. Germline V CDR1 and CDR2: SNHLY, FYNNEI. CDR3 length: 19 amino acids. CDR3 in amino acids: CASSASGTSGLSSRETQYF. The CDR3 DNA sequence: TGTGCCAGCAGCGCCTCCGGGACTAGCGGGCTGTCAAGCAGGGAGACCCAGTACTTC.

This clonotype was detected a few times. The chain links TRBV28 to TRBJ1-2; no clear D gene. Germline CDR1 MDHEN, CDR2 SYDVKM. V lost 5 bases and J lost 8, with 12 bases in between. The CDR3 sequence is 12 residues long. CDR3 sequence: CASSQTVGGYTF. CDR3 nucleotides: TGTGCCAGCAGTCAAACCGTGGGGGGCTACACCTTC.

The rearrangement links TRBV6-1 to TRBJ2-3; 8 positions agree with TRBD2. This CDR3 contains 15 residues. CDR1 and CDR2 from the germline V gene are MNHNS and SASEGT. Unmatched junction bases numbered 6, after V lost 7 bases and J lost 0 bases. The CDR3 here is CASTASGYSTDTQYF. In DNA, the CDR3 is TGTGCCAGCACCGCTAGCGGGTATAGCACAGATACGCAGTATTTT.

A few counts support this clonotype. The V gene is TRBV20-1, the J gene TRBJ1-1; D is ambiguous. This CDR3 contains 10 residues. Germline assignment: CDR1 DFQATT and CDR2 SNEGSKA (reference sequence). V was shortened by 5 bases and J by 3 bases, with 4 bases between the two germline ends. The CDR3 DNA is TGCAGTGCTCCGTACACTGAAGCTTTCTTT. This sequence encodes CSAPYTEAFF.

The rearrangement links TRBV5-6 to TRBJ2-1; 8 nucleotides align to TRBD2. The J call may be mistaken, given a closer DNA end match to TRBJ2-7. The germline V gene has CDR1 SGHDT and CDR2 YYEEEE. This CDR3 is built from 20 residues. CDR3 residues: CASSVDISSGWTHSYNEQYF. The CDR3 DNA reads TGTGCCAGCAGCGTCGACATCTCTAGCGGGTGGACTCACTCCTACAATGAGCAGTACTTC.

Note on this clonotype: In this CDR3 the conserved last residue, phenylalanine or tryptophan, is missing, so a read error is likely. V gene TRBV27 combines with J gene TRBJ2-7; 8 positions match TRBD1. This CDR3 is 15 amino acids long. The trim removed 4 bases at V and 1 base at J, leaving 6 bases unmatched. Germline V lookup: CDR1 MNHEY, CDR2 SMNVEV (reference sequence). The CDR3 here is CASSSPGTGSYEQYL. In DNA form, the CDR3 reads TGTGCCAGCAGTTCGCCGGGGACAGGTTCCTACGAGCAGTACCTC.

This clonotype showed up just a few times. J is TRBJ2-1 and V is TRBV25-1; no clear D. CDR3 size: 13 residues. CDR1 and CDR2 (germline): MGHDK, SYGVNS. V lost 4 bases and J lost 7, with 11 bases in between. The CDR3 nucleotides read TGTGCCAGCAGTGCCCCCTTTAGGAATGAGCAGTTCTTC. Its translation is CASSAPFRNEQFF.

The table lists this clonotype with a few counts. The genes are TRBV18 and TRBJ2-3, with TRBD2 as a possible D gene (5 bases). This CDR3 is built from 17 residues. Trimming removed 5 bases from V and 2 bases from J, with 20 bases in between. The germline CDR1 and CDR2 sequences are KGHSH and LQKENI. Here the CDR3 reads CASSARPSAVLTDTQYF. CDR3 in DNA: TGTGCCAGCTCAGCCCGACCCTCAGCGGTACTCACAGATACGCAGTATTTT.

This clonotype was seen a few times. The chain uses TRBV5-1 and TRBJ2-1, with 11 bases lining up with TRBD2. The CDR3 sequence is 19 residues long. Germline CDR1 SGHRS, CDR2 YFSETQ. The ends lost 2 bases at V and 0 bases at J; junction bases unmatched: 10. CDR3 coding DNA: TGCGCCAGCAGCTTCTTGGGGACTAGCGGAGGGGGCTCCTACAATGAGCAGTTCTTC. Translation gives CASSFLGTSGGGSYNEQFF.

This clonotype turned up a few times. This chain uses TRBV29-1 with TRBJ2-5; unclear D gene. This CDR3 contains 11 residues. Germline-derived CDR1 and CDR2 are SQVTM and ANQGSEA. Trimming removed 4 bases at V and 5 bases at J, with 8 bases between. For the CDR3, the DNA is TGCAGCGTTGGTCTAGGGGAGACCCAGTACTTC. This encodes CSVGLGETQYF. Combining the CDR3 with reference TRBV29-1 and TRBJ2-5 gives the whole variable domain SAVISQKPSRDICQRGTSLTIQCQVDSQVTMMFWYRQQPGQSLTLIATANQGSEATYESGFVIDKFPISRPNLTFSTLTVSNMSPEDSSIYLCSVGLGETQYFGPGTRLLVL.

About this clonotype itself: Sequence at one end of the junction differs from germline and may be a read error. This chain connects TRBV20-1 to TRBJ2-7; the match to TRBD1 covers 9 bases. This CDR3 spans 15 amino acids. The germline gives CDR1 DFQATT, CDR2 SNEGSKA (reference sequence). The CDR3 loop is CSADPGTGSSCEQYF. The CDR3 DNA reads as TGCAGTGCTGACCCTGGGACAGGGAGCTCCTGCGAGCAGTACTTC.